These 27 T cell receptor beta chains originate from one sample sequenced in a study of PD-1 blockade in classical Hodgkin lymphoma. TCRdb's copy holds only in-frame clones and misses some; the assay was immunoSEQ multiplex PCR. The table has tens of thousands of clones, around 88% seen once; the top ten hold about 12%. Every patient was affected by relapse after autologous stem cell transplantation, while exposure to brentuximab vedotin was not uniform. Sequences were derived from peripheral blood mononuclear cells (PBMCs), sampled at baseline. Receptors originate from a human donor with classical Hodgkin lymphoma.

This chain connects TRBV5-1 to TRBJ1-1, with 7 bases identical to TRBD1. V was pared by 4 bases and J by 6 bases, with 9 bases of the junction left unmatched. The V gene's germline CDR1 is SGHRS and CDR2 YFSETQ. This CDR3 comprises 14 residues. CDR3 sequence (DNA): TGCGCCAGCAGCGGTCCCACAGGGGTGCCTGAAGCTTTCTTT. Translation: CASSGPTGVPEAFF.

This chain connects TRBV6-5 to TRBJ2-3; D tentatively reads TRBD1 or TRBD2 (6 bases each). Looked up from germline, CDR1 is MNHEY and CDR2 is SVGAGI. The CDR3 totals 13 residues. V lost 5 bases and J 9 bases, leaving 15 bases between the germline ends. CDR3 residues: CASSIEGGSTQYF. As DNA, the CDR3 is TGTGCCAGCAGTATCGAGGGGGGCTCCACGCAGTATTTT.

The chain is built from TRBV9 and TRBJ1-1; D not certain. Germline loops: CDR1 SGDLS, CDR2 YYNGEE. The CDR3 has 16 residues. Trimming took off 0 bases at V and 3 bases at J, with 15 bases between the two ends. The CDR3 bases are TGTGCCAGCAGCGTAGCCCCGCTGGTTAGGGACACTGAAGCTTTCTTT. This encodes CASSVAPLVRDTEAFF.

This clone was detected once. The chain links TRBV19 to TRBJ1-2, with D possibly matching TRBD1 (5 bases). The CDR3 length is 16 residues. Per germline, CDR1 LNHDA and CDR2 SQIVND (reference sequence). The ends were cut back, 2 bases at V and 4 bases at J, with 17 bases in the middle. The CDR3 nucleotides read TGTGCCAGTAGTATAATGGGGCAGGAGCGTTCCTATGGCTACACCTTC. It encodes CASSIMGQERSYGYTF.

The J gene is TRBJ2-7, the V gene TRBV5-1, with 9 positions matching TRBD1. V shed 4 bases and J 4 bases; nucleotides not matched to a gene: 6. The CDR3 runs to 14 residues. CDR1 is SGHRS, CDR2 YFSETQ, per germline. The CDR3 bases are TGCGCCAGCAGCGGACCGGGACAGGGTTACGAGCAGTACTTC. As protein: CASSGPGQGYEQYF.

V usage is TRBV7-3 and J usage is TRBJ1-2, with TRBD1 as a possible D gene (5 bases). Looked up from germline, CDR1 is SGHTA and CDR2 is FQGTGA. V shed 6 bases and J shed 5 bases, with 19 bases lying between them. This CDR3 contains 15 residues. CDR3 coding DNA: TGTGCCAGCAGACCGGGAGGGACCCTACCTTATGGCTACACCTTC. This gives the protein CASRPGGTLPYGYTF.

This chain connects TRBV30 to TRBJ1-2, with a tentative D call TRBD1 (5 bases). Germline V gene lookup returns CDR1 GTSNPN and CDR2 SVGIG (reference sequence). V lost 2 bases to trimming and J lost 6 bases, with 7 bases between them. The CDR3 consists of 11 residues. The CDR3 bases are TGTGCCTGGAGTACAGGAAATGGCTACACCTTC. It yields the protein CAWSTGNGYTF.

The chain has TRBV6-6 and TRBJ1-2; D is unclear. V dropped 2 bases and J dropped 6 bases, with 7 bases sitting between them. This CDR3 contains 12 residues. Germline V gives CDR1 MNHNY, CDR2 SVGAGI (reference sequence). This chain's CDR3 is CASSYGFDGYTF. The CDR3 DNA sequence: TGTGCCAGCAGTTACGGGTTTGATGGCTACACCTTC.

CDR3 residues: CASSFLAGDRTDTQYF. The DNA of the CDR3 is TGTGCCAGCAGCTTCTTGGCGGGGGACAGGACAGATACGCAGTATTTT. The chain has TRBV5-4 and TRBJ2-3, with D maybe TRBD1 (8 bases). V was cut by 2 bases and J by 3 bases, with 16 bases left in between. Germline V lookup: CDR1 SGHNT, CDR2 YYREEE (reference sequence). The CDR3 length is 16 residues. The whole variable domain, filled in from reference TRBV5-4 and TRBJ2-3, reads ETGVTQSPTHLIKTRGQQVTLRCSSQSGHNTVSWYQQALGQGPQFIFQYYREEENGRGNFPPRFSGLQFPNYSSELNVNALELDDSALYLCASSFLAGDRTDTQYFGPGTRLTVL.

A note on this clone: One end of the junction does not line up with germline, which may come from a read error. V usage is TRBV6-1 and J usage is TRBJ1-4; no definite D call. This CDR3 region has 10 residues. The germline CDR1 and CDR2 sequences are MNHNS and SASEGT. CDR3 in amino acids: CASSEKSLHF. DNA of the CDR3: TGTGCCAGCAGTGAAAAGAGCCTACACTTT.

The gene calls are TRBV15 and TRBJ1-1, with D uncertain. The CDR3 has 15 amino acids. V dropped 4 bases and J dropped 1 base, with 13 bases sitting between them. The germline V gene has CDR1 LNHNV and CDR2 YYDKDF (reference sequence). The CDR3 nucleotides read TGTGCCACCAGCACAACGGTTGGCAGGAACACTGAAGCTTTCTTT. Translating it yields CATSTTVGRNTEAFF.

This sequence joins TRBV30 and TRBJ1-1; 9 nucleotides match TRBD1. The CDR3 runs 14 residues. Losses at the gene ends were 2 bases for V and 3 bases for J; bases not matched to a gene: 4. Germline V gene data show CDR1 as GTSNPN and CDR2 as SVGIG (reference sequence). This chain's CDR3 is CAWSLRQGDTEAFF. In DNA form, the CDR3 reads TGTGCCTGGAGTCTACGACAGGGGGACACTGAAGCTTTCTTT.

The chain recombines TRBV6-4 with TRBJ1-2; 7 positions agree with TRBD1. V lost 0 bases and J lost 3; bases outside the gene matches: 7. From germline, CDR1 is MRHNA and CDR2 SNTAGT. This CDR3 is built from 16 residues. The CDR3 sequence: CASSDSNRGLDYGYTF. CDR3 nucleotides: TGTGCCAGCAGTGACTCGAACAGGGGATTGGACTATGGCTACACCTTC.

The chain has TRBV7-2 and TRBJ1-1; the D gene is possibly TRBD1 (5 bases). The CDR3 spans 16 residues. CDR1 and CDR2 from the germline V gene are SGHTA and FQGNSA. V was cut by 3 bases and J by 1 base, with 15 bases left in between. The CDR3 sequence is CASSLEVRGANTEAFF. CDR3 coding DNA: TGTGCCAGCAGCTTGGAGGTTAGGGGCGCGAACACTGAAGCTTTCTTT.

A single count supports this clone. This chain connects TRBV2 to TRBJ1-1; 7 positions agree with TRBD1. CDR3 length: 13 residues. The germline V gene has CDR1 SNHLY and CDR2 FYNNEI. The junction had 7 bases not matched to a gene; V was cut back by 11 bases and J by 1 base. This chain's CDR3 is CAVYDRANTEAFF. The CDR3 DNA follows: TGTGCCGTCTACGACAGGGCGAACACTGAAGCTTTCTTT.

The CDR3 coding sequence is TGTGCCAGCAGCTTCGGGACTATTAACACCGGGGAGCTGTTTTTT. This codes for CASSFGTINTGELFF. The rearrangement joins TRBV5-6 to TRBJ2-2; 7 bases fit TRBD2. The ends lost 2 bases at V and 2 bases at J; junction bases unmatched: 3. There are 15 residues in the CDR3. Germline V gene data show CDR1 as SGHDT and CDR2 as YYEEEE.

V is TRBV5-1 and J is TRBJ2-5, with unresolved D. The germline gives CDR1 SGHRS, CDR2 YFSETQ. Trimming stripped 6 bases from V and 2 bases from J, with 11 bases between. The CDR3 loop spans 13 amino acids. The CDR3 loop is CASTPSPQETQYF. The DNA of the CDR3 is TGCGCCAGCACCCCAAGTCCTCAAGAGACCCAGTACTTC. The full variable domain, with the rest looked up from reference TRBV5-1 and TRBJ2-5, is KAGVTQTPRYLIKTRGQQVTLSCSPISGHRSVSWYQQTPGQGLQFLFEYFSETQRNKGNFPGRFSGRQFSNSRSEMNVSTLELGDSALYLCASTPSPQETQYFGPGTRLLVL.

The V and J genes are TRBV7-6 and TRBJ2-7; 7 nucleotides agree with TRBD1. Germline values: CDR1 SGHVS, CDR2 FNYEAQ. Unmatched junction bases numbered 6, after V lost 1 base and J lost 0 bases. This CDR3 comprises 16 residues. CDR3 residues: CASSLGIGGSSYEQYF. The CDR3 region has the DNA TGTGCCAGCAGCTTAGGGATAGGGGGCAGCTCCTACGAGCAGTACTTC.

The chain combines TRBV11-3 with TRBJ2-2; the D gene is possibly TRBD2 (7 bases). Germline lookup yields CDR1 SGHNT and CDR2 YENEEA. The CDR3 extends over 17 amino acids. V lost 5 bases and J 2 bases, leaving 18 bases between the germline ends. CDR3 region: CASSEGAGAANTGELFF. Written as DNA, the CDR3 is TGTGCCAGCAGCGAAGGTGCGGGGGCAGCCAACACCGGGGAGCTGTTTTTT.

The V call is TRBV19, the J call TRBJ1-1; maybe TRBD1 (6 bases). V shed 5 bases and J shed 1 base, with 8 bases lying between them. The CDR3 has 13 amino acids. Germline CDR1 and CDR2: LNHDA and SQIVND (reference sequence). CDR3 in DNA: TGTGCCAGTAGTGCGGGACAGAACACTGAAGCTTTCTTT. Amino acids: CASSAGQNTEAFF.

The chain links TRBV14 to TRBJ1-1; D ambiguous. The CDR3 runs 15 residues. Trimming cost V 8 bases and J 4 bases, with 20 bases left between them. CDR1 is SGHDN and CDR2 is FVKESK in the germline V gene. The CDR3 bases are TGTGCCAGCTATAGCGCTCACGGGCTTATCACTGAAGCTTTCTTT. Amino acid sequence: CASYSAHGLITEAFF.

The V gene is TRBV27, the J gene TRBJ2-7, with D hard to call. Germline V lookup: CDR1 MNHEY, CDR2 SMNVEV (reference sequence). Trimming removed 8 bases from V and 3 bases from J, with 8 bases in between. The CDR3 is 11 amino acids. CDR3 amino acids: CASGSSYEQYF. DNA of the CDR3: TGTGCCAGCGGATCTAGCTACGAGCAGTACTTC.

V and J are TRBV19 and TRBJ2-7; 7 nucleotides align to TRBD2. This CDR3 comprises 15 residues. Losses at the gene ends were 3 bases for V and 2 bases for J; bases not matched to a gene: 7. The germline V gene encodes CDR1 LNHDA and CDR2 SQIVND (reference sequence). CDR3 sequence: CASSILASGPYEQYF. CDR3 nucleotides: TGTGCCAGTAGTATTTTGGCTAGCGGACCCTACGAGCAGTACTTC.

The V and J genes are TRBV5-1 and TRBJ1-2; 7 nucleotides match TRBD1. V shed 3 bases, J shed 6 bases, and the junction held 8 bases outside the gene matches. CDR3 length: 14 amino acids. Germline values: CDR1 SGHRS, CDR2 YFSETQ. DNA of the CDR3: TGCGCCAGCAGCTACGGCAGGGGGATCGATGGCTACACCTTC. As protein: CASSYGRGIDGYTF.

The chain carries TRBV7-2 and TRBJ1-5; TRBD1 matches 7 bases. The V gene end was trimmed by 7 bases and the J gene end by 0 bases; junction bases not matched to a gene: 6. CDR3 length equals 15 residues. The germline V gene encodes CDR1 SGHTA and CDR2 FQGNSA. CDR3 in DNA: TGTGCCAGCACCGGGACAGTCAATAGCAATCAGCCCCAGCATTTT. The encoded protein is CASTGTVNSNQPQHF.

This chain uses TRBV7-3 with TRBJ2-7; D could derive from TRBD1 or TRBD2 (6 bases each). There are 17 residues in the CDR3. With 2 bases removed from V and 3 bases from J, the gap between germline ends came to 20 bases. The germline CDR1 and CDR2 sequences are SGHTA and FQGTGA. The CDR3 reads CASSLEDGGPRYYEQYF. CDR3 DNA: TGTGCCAGCAGCTTAGAGGACGGGGGCCCCCGTTACTACGAGCAGTACTTC.

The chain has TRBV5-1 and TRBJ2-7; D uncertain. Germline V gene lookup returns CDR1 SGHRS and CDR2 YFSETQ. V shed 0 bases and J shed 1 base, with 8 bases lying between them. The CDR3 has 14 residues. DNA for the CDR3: TGCGCCAGCAGCTTGGCTTATGGGTCCTACGAGCAGTACTTC. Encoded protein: CASSLAYGSYEQYF.